This is a list of T cell receptor beta chains from one sample in a study of CD8 T cells in ankylosing spondylitis. TCRdb reanalysed the 5' RACE reads using MiXCR and keeps one entry per CDR3 protein. The top ten hold 6.6% of the sample, which has 200,000 to 250,000 distinct CDR3 sequences, 25% to 30% seen once. Sequenced material: blood, either unsorted or a sorted T cell fraction (not recorded which). The source of these receptors is a male donor with ankylosing spondylitis or in good health (not recorded which). The CDR3 runs from the conserved cysteine through the conserved F or W. D genes are given only for firm matches. The size field is filled for only some rows; it gives once, few, many or a size class.

j_call | clone_size | d_call | v_call | cdr3_nt | cdr3_aa
TRBJ2-1 | few | - | TRBV4-3 | TGCGCCAGCAGCCAGACAGTCGCCTCCTACAATGAGCAGTTCTTC | CASSQTVASYNEQFF
TRBJ2-5 | many | - | TRBV6-5 | TGTGCCAGCAGTATAGTCGTTGGAGAGACCCAGTACTTC | CASSIVVGETQYF
TRBJ2-7 | many | TRBD2 | TRBV18 | TGTGCCAGCTCACCATCTAGCGGGCTTACCTACGAGCAGTACTTC | CASSPSSGLTYEQYF
TRBJ2-7 | few | - | TRBV27 | TGTGCCAGCAGTTCGGACCGAAGCTCCTACGAGCAGTACTTC | CASSSDRSSYEQYF
TRBJ1-1 | many | - | TRBV12-3/TRBV12-4 | TGTGCCAGCAGTTTGAGAGAGAACACTGAAGCTTTCTTT | CASSLRENTEAFF
TRBJ2-1 | many | TRBD1 | TRBV18 | TGTGCCAGCTCACCACCGGACGGACAGGCGACGGGTAATGAGCAGTTCTTC | CASSPPDGQATGNEQFF
TRBJ1-2 | many | TRBD1 | TRBV15 | TGTGCCACAGGGACAGGGGGAAACTATGGCTACACCTTC | CATGTGGNYGYTF
TRBJ2-3 | many | TRBD2 | TRBV12-3/TRBV12-4 | TGTGCCAGCACGTCGGCGGGAGGGCCAGATACGCAGTATTTT | CASTSAGGPDTQYF
TRBJ1-2 | few | - | TRBV5-6 | TGTGCCAGCAGCGGAGAGAGGCGAGCTAACTATGGCTACACCTTC | CASSGERRANYGYTF
TRBJ2-5 | many | - | TRBV3-1 | TGTGCCAGCAGCCGGAAAGAGACCCAGTACTTC | CASSRKETQYF
TRBJ2-2 | many | TRBD2 | TRBV29-1 | TGCAGCGTTGGCGCTAGCGGGGATAACACCGGGGAGCTGTTTTTT | CSVGASGDNTGELFF
TRBJ2-3 | many | - | TRBV20-1 | TGCAGTGCTAGTCCTGTGGGGGCTAGCACAGATACGCAGTATTTT | CSASPVGASTDTQYF
TRBJ2-2 | many | - | TRBV20-1 | TGCAGTGCTCTACAGTTCACCGGGGAGCTGTTTTTT | CSALQFTGELFF
TRBJ1-5 | few | TRBD1 | TRBV5-1 | TGCGCCAGCAGCCCTTCGACAGGGGGCGATCAGCCCCAGCATTTT | CASSPSTGGDQPQHF
TRBJ2-3 | many | - | TRBV5-1 | TGCGCCAGCAGCCCATCCTCCAGGGGGGTGGATACGCAGTATTTT | CASSPSSRGVDTQYF
TRBJ1-3 | many | - | TRBV21-1 | TGTGCCAGCACCAGGGGGCACTCTGGAAACACCATATATTTT | CASTRGHSGNTIYF
TRBJ2-1 | many | TRBD2 | TRBV5-1 | TGCGCCAGCAGTCGGATAGCGGGAGGATCATACAATGAGCAGTTCTTC | CASSRIAGGSYNEQFF
TRBJ2-3 | - | - | TRBV7-2 | TGTGCCAGCAGCTTAGTAGTGGGACTCACAGATACGCAGTATTTT | CASSLVVGLTDTQYF
TRBJ2-1 | - | TRBD2 | TRBV7-9 | TGTGCCAGCAGCTTACTAGCGGATTACCATTACAATGAGCAGTTCTTC | CASSLLADYHYNEQFF
TRBJ1-1 | many | TRBD1 | TRBV12-3/TRBV12-4 | TGTGCCAGCAGTCCAAGACAGGGGGCGTTTGGCACTGAAGCTTTCTTT | CASSPRQGAFGTEAFF
TRBJ1-1 | - | TRBD1 | TRBV27 | TGTGCCAGCTGGACAGGGGCCGGAACTGAAGCTTTCTTT | CASWTGAGTEAFF
TRBJ2-7 | many | TRBD2 | TRBV5-1 | TGCGCCAGCAGCGCCGGGACTAGCTACGAGCAGTACTTC | CASSAGTSYEQYF
TRBJ2-4 | - | - | TRBV5-6 | TGTGCCAGCAGTCCGACGGTAGCCAAAAACATTCAGTACTTC | CASSPTVAKNIQYF
TRBJ2-3 | many | - | TRBV12-3/TRBV12-4 | TGTGCCAGCAGGAGAGGTCCCGATACGCAGTATTTT | CASRRGPDTQYF
TRBJ2-5 | few | TRBD2 | TRBV7-9 | TGTGCCAGCAGCCCAGTTGGGGGAGGGGAGACCCAGTACTTC | CASSPVGGGETQYF
TRBJ1-2 | - | - | TRBV6-2/TRBV6-3 | TGTGCCGCCCAGTCGAACTATGGCTACACCTTC | CAAQSNYGYTF
TRBJ2-5 | - | - | TRBV20-1 | TGCAGTGCTGAGGGGCGAGAGACCCAGTACTTC | CSAEGRETQYF
TRBJ2-7 | - | TRBD2 | TRBV7-2 | TGTGCCAGCAGCTTACGTGGGCTAGCGGGAGGCGAGCAGTACTTC | CASSLRGLAGGEQYF